This T cell receptor beta chain was documented in a study of T cell responses to AZD1222 COVID-19 vaccine. As for the study in general: Samples with a second dose at about 4 or about 12 weeks were pooled together. Study findings and constraints: Vaccine-related CD4 TCRs covered spike, predominating at 160-218 and 743-854. Most donors were white British, females outnumbered males, and clonal diversity was possibly underestimated. Baseline seropositivity occurred in only a handful of AZD1222 recipients.

TCRdb's table, derived via immunoSEQ multiplex PCR, lists solely in-frame clones and lacks some. The sample lists about 160,000 clones; roughly nine tenths were seen once. The CDR3 covers 17 residues. Per germline, CDR1 SNHLY and CDR2 FYNNEI. Trimming shortened V by 5 bases and J by 1 base, and 15 bases separated the two germline ends. A remark on this clone: Its antigen is not known.

The clonotype was recovered from an adult in good health. The sample in question was peripheral blood, obtained on day 0 of AZD1222 vaccination. The chain recombines TRBV2 with TRBJ1-6; perhaps TRBD1 as D (5 bases). The CDR3 sequence: CASSLSPGGSYNSPLHF. In DNA, the CDR3 is TGTGCCAGCAGTCTATCCCCGGGGGGGTCCTATAATTCACCCCTCCACTTT.